These 7 T cell receptor beta chains came from one sample sequenced in a study of blood T cell repertoires in COVID-19. Profiled with immunoSEQ multiplex PCR; TCRdb holds only in-frame clones, not every one. This sample has around 340,000 clones, with approximately 89% found just once. The sample comprised peripheral blood. All receptors derive from a woman aged 60 to 75 with COVID-19, enrolled during active disease.

The V and J genes are TRBV10-3 and TRBJ2-1, with TRBD2 matching over 12 bases. With 2 bases clipped from V and 6 bases from J, the junction kept 8 bases outside the gene matches. There are 17 residues in the CDR3. Germline loops: CDR1 ENHRY, CDR2 SYGVKD. The CDR3 bases are TGTGCCATCAGTGAGATGCCTAGCGGGGGGGCAGCCAATGAGCAGTTCTTC. As protein: CAISEMPSGGAANEQFF.

The chain couples TRBV5-1 to TRBJ2-5, with D unresolved. The ends were cut back, 0 bases at V and 5 bases at J, with 20 bases in the middle. The germline CDR1 and CDR2 sequences are SGHRS and YFSETQ. There are 17 residues in the CDR3. The CDR3 protein is CASSLGISSGGKETQYF. In nucleotides, the CDR3 is TGCGCCAGCAGCTTGGGTATCAGTTCGGGTGGCAAGGAGACCCAGTACTTC.

CDR3 residues: CASSLSVTYEQYF. CDR3 coding DNA: TGTGCCAGCAGCTTGTCGGTAACCTACGAGCAGTACTTC. V and J are TRBV7-8 and TRBJ2-7, with D unclear. Trimming took 3 bases from V and 2 from J, leaving 8 bases between them. CDR3 length equals 13 residues. The V gene's germline CDR1 is SGHVS and CDR2 FQNEAQ.

The rearrangement links TRBV3-1 (or the pseudogene TRBV3-2) to TRBJ1-4; the D gene is possibly TRBD1 (6 bases). This CDR3 spans 16 amino acids. The germline gives CDR1 LGHDT, CDR2 YNNKEL (reference sequence). V was shortened by 3 bases and J by 7 bases, with 18 bases between the two germline ends. CDR3 loop: CASSQAPQGRGEKLFF. CDR3 DNA: TGTGCCAGCAGCCAGGCTCCTCAGGGGAGGGGTGAAAAACTGTTTTTT.

The genes are TRBV10-3 and TRBJ1-5; D is ambiguous. The CDR3 runs to 17 residues. With 0 bases removed from V and 0 bases from J, the gap between germline ends came to 12 bases. Looked up from germline, CDR1 is ENHRY and CDR2 is SYGVKD. CDR3 region: CAISESSWAISNQPQHF. The CDR3, as DNA: TGTGCCATCAGTGAGTCTTCGTGGGCTATTAGCAATCAGCCCCAGCATTTT.

On this clone itself: The sample carries other DNA sequences with the same CDR3. The rearrangement joins TRBV5-1 to TRBJ2-7; 8 bases are a match to TRBD1. The CDR3 runs to 15 residues. From germline, CDR1 is SGHRS and CDR2 YFSETQ. The ends lost 0 bases at V and 2 bases at J; junction bases unmatched: 4. CDR3 nucleotide sequence: TGCGCCAGCAGCTTGGCCGGGACAGGAGCCTACGAGCAGTACTTC. This encodes CASSLAGTGAYEQYF.

The chain is built from TRBV28 and TRBJ1-4; TRBD1 aligns across 7 bases. CDR3 length: 15 residues. Per the germline V gene, CDR1 is MDHEN and CDR2 is SYDVKM. Germline trimming cut 2 bases from V and 10 bases from J; bases unmatched to any gene: 10. The chain's CDR3 is CASSLGTALLGKLFF. CDR3 bases: TGTGCCAGCAGTTTAGGGACAGCCTTATTGGGAAAACTGTTTTTT.